These 18 T cell receptor beta chains originate from one sample sequenced in a study of cytomegalovirus exposure and HLA in healthy donors. Primers for the PCR totalled 60 Vbeta and 13 Jbeta. The assay was immunoSEQ multiplex PCR, and TCRdb's table has in-frame clones only and misses some. This table has around 140,000 clones, over 75% appearing once. The sequencing sample was made of PBMCs. These receptor sequences come from a man aged 45 to 65 in good health and CMV-seronegative.

The V and J genes are TRBV6-1 and TRBJ2-6, with D unclear. Germline V CDR1 and CDR2: MNHNS, SASEGT. The CDR3 has 13 amino acids. Trimming pared 7 bases from V and 4 bases from J, leaving 8 bases between. The chain's CDR3 is CASKLGGANVLTF. The CDR3 DNA reads as TGTGCCAGCAAGCTGGGCGGGGCCAACGTCCTGACTTTC.

The V gene is TRBV5-1, the J gene TRBJ2-2; 7 nucleotides align to TRBD1. J gave up 4 bases and V 5 bases, and 8 bases lay outside the gene matches. Germline CDR1 is SGHRS and CDR2 is YFSETQ. The CDR3 spans 15 residues. The CDR3 reads CASSPTTGSTGELFF. The CDR3 DNA follows: TGCGCCAGCAGTCCAACGACAGGGTCCACCGGGGAGCTGTTTTTT.

The V call is TRBV19, the J call TRBJ2-7, with D maybe TRBD1 (5 bases). V shed 5 bases and J shed 1 base, with 18 bases lying between them. The CDR3 totals 16 residues. Germline V gives CDR1 LNHDA, CDR2 SQIVND (reference sequence). As DNA, the CDR3 is TGTGCCAGTAGTCCGCGGACGGTGACAGTGTCCTACGAGCAGTACTTC. It encodes CASSPRTVTVSYEQYF.

The J gene is TRBJ2-7, the V gene TRBV27; D might be TRBD2 (6 bases). This CDR3 has 17 amino acids. The V gene lost 3 bases and the J gene lost 1 base, with 19 bases spanning the gap. Germline CDR1 is MNHEY and CDR2 is SMNVEV (reference sequence). The CDR3 sequence: CASSFQRVGSYSYEQYF. The CDR3 DNA reads as TGTGCCAGCAGTTTTCAGCGGGTCGGCTCCTATTCCTACGAGCAGTACTTC.

V is TRBV5-4 and J is TRBJ1-1; 7 nucleotides align to TRBD1. Per the germline V gene, CDR1 is SGHNT and CDR2 is YYREEE (reference sequence). This CDR3 has 14 residues. The V gene end was trimmed by 4 bases and the J gene end by 5 bases; junction bases not matched to a gene: 8. The CDR3 bases are TGTGCCAGCAGCGCGAAGACAGGGTATACTGAAGCTTTCTTT. Translation gives CASSAKTGYTEAFF.

The genes are TRBV2 and TRBJ1-3; 8 bases are a match to TRBD1. V shed 5 bases and J 3 bases; nucleotides not matched to a gene: 3. This CDR3 contains 14 residues. The germline gives CDR1 SNHLY, CDR2 FYNNEI. CDR3 residues: CASSPTGVGNTIYF. The CDR3 coding sequence is TGTGCCAGCAGTCCGACAGGGGTTGGAAACACCATATATTTT.

The chain combines TRBV5-1 with TRBJ1-4, with 10 nucleotides matching TRBD1. V was pared by 4 bases and J by 0 bases, with 6 bases of the junction left unmatched. Per germline, CDR1 SGHRS and CDR2 YFSETQ. This CDR3 contains 17 residues. The CDR3 bases are TGCGCCAGCAGCGGGGGACAGGGGACCTCAACTAATGAAAAACTGTTTTTT. Protein: CASSGGQGTSTNEKLFF.

This clone was recorded only once. The chain combines TRBV19 with TRBJ2-4; weak D call: TRBD1 (5 bases). This CDR3 region has 16 residues. V lost 5 bases, J lost 0 bases, and 14 bases lay in between. Germline assignment: CDR1 LNHDA and CDR2 SQIVND (reference sequence). The chain's CDR3 is CASSLRTNLAKNIQYF. CDR3 sequence (DNA): TGTGCCAGTAGTCTTCGGACAAACTTAGCCAAAAACATTCAGTACTTC.

The V call is TRBV7-2, the J call TRBJ1-1; no definite D call. The germline V and J ends were trimmed by 2 bases and 0 bases, with 7 bases remaining between them. The CDR3 runs to 14 residues. The germline V gene has CDR1 SGHTA and CDR2 FQGNSA. CDR3 loop: CASSLQVMNTEAFF. CDR3 nucleotides: TGTGCCAGCAGCTTACAGGTAATGAACACTGAAGCTTTCTTT.

The chain is built from TRBV5-1 and TRBJ2-5; D is uncertain. The CDR3 totals 12 residues. The germline gives CDR1 SGHRS, CDR2 YFSETQ. With 0 bases removed from V and 5 bases from J, the gap between germline ends came to 5 bases. The CDR3 reads CASSLAQETQYF. In DNA, the CDR3 is TGCGCCAGCAGCTTGGCCCAGGAGACCCAGTACTTC.

This chain connects TRBV5-1 to TRBJ2-7; TRBD1 matches at 11 bases. This CDR3 has 14 residues. Trimming took 4 bases from V and 3 from J; bases not matched to a gene: 3. Germline V gene sequence: CDR1 SGHRS, CDR2 YFSETQ. CDR3 in DNA: TGCGCCAGCAGCCCTGGGACAGGGGGCTACGAGCAGTACTTC. Translated: CASSPGTGGYEQYF.

The CDR3: CASSEESSVSTDTQYF. DNA for the CDR3: TGTGCCAGCAGCGAAGAAAGCAGCGTTAGCACAGATACGCAGTATTTT. The chain has TRBV9 and TRBJ2-3; D not certain. The CDR3 runs 16 residues. Germline assignment: CDR1 SGDLS and CDR2 YYNGEE. The germline V and J ends were trimmed by 3 bases and 0 bases, with 14 bases remaining between them. Full variable domain (remainder filled in from reference TRBV9 and TRBJ2-3): DSGVTQTPKHLITATGQRVTLRCSPRSGDLSVYWYQQSLDQGLQFLIQYYNGEERAKGNILERFSAQQFPDLHSELNLSSLELGDSALYFCASSEESSVSTDTQYFGPGTRLTVL.

The genes are TRBV25-1 and TRBJ1-2, with D possibly being TRBD1 (5 bases). Trimming cost V 1 base and J 4 bases, with 13 bases left between them. The CDR3 sequence is 15 residues long. CDR1 MGHDK and CDR2 SYGVNS come from the germline V gene. The CDR3 loop is CASSEWGERSYGYTF. CDR3 DNA sequence: TGTGCCAGCAGTGAATGGGGGGAGAGGAGCTATGGCTACACCTTC.

This clone was recorded a few times. This chain joins TRBV18 and TRBJ1-1; D remains unclear. Trimming took off 2 bases at V and 3 bases at J, with 10 bases between the two ends. Looked up from germline, CDR1 is KGHSH and CDR2 is LQKENI. The CDR3 has 14 residues. For the CDR3, the DNA is TGTGCCAGCTCACCAATTCCCGGGGACACTGAAGCTTTCTTT. Its translation: CASSPIPGDTEAFF.

V and J are TRBV10-3 and TRBJ1-1; 9 bases are a match to TRBD1. J gave up 1 base and V 6 bases, and 3 bases lay outside the gene matches. CDR3 size: 14 residues. From germline, CDR1 is ENHRY and CDR2 SYGVKD. The CDR3 sequence: CAIRLTGGNTEAFF. In nucleotides, the CDR3 is TGTGCCATCAGATTGACAGGGGGGAACACTGAAGCTTTCTTT.

This rearrangement joins TRBV2 to TRBJ1-4, with TRBD1 matching 8 bases. The CDR3 length is 18 residues. Losses at the gene ends were 0 bases for V and 0 bases for J; bases not matched to a gene: 6. CDR1 SNHLY and CDR2 FYNNEI come from the germline V gene. CDR3 protein: CASSEAGQGLATNEKLFF. CDR3 sequence (DNA): TGTGCCAGCAGTGAAGCTGGACAGGGCCTTGCAACTAATGAAAAACTGTTTTTT.

This sequence joins TRBV27 and TRBJ1-3; D unresolved. Germline V gene lookup returns CDR1 MNHEY and CDR2 SMNVEV (reference sequence). V was shortened by 3 bases and J by 1 base, with 7 bases between the two germline ends. The CDR3 is 14 residues long. CDR3 nucleotide sequence: TGTGCCAGCAGTTTTGGGCCATCTGGAAACACCATATATTTT. This sequence encodes CASSFGPSGNTIYF.

The chain is built from TRBV5-6 and TRBJ1-6; a possible D gene is TRBD1 (5 bases). From germline, CDR1 is SGHDT and CDR2 YYEEEE. The germline V and J ends were trimmed by 2 bases and 9 bases, with 9 bases remaining between them. The CDR3 consists of 13 residues. The CDR3 here is CASSLPGISPLHF. The CDR3 nucleotides are TGTGCCAGCAGCTTACCAGGGATTTCACCCCTCCACTTT.